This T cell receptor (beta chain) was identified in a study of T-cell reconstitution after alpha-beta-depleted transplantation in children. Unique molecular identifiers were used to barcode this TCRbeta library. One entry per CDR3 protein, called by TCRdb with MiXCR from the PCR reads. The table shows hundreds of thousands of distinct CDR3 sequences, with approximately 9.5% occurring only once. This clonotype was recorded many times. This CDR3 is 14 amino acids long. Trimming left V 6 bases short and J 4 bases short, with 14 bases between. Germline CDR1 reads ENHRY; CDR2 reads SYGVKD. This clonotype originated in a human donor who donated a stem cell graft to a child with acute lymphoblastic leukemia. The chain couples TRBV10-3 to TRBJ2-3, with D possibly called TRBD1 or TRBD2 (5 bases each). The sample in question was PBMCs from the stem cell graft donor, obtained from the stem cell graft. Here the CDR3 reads CAIRAPEGPDTQYF. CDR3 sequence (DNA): TGTGCCATCAGAGCCCCCGAGGGGCCAGATACGCAGTATTTT.